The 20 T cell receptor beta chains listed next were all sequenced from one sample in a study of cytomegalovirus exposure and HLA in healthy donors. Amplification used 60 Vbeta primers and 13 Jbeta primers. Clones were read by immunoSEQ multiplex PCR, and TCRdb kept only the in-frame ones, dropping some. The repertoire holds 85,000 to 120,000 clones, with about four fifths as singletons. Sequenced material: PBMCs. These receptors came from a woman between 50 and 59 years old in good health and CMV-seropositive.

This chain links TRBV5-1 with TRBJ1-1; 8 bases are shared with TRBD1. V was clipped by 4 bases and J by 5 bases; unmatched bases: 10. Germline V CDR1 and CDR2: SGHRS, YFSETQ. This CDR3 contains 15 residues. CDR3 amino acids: CASSQNQGAGTEAFF. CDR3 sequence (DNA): TGCGCCAGCAGCCAAAATCAGGGGGCAGGTACTGAAGCTTTCTTT.

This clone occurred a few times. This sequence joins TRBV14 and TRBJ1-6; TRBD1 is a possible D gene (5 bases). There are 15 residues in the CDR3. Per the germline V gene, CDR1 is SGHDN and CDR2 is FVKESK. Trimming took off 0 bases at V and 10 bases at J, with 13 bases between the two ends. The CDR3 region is CASSQDPQGGSPLHF. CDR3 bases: TGTGCCAGCAGCCAAGATCCCCAGGGCGGCTCACCCCTCCACTTT.

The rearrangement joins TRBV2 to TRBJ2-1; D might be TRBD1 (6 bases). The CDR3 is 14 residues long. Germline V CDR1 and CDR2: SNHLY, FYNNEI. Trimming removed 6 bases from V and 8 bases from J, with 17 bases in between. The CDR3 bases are TGTGCCAGCAGCGACAGGTTTGGGGCTCATGAGCAGTTCTTC. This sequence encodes CASSDRFGAHEQFF.

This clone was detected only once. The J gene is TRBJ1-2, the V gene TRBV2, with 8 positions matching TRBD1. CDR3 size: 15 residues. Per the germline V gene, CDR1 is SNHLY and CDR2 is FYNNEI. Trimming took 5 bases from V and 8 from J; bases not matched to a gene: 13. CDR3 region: CASSFQKAGGEGYTF. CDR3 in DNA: TGTGCCAGCAGTTTCCAAAAGGCAGGGGGCGAAGGCTACACCTTC.

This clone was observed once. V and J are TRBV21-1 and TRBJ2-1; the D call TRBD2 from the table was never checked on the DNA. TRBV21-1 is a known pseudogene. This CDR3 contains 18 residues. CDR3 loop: CASSSPTSTGGSYNEQFF. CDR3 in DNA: TGTGCCAGCAGCAGCCCAACTAGCACGGGAGGCTCCTACAATGAGCAGTTCTTC.

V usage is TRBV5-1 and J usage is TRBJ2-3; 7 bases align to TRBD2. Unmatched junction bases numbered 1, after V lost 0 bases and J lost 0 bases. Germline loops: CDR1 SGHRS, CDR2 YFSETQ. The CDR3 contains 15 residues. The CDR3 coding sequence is TGCGCCAGCAGCTTGGCGGGGGGAAGCACAGATACGCAGTATTTT. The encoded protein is CASSLAGGSTDTQYF.

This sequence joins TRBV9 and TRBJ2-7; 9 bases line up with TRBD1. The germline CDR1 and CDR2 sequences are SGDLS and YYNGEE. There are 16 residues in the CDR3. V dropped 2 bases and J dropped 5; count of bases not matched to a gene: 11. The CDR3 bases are TGTGCCAGCAGCGTCCTCTCCGGGACAGGGCGAGACGAGCAGTACTTC. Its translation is CASSVLSGTGRDEQYF.

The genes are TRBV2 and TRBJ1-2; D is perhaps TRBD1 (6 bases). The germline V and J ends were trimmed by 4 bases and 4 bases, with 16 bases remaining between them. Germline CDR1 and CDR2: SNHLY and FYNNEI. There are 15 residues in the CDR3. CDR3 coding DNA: TGTGCCAGCAGTGTTCGGACAGCATCGGGCTATGGCTACACCTTC. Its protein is CASSVRTASGYGYTF.

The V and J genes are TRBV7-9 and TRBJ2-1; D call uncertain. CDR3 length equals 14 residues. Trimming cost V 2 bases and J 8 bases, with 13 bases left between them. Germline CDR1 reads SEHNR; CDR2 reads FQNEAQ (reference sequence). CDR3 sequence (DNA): TGTGCCAGCAGCTTATTGAGAGTAAACTATGAGCAGTTCTTC. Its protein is CASSLLRVNYEQFF.

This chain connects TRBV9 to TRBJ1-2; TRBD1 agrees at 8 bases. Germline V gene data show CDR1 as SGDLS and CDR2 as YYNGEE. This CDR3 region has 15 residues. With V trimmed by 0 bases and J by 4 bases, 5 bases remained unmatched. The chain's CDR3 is CASSVEGTGIYGYTF. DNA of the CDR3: TGTGCCAGCAGCGTAGAGGGGACAGGTATCTATGGCTACACCTTC.

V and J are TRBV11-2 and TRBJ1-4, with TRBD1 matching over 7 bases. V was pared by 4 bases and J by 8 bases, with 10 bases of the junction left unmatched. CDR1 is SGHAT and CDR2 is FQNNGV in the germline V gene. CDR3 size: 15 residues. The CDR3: CASSSYRGHYEKLFF. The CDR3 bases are TGTGCCAGCAGCTCCTACAGGGGTCACTACGAAAAACTGTTTTTT.

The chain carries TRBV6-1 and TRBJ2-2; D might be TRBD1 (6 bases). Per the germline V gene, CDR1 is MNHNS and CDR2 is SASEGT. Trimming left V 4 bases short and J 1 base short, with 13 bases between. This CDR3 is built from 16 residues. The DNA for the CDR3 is TGTGCCAGCAGTGCATACCGGACAGTGAACACCGGGGAGCTGTTTTTT. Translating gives CASSAYRTVNTGELFF.

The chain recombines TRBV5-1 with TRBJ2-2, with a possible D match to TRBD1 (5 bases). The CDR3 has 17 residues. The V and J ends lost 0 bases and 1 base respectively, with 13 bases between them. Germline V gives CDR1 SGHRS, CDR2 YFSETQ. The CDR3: CASSLAGRVGNTGELFF. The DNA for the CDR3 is TGCGCCAGCAGCTTGGCGGGCAGGGTAGGGAACACCGGGGAGCTGTTTTTT.

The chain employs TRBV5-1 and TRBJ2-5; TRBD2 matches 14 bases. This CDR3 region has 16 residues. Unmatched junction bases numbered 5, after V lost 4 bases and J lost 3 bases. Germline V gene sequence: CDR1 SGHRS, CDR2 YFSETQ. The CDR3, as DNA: TGCGCCAGCAGCCAGGGGACTAGCGGGGGAGAAGAGACCCAGTACTTC. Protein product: CASSQGTSGGEETQYF.

CDR3 sequence reads: CASQAGTNTGELFF. The CDR3, as DNA: TGTGCCAGTCAGGCAGGAACTAACACCGGGGAGCTGTTTTTT. The genes are TRBV19 and TRBJ2-2; D unresolved. Trimming removed 8 bases from V and 2 bases from J, with 12 bases in between. The CDR3 has 14 amino acids. Germline lookup yields CDR1 LNHDA and CDR2 SQIVND (reference sequence).

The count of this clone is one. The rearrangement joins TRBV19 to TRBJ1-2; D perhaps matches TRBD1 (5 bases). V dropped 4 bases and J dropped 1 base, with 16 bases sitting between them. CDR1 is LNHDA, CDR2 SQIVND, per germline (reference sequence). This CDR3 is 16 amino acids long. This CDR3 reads CASSTPWTTFNYGYTF. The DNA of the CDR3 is TGTGCCAGTAGTACCCCCTGGACAACCTTTAACTATGGCTACACCTTC.

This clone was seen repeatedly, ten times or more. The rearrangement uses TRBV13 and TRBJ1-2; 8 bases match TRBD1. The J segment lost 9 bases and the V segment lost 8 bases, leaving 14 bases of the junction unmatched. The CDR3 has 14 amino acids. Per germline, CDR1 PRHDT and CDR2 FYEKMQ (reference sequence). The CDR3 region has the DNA TGTGCCAGCGGCCTAGGACAGGGAAGTATTAGCTACACCTTC. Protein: CASGLGQGSISYTF.

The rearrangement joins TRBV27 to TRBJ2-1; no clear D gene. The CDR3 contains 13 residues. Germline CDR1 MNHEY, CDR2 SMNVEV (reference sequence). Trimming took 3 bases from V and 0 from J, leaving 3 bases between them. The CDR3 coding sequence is TGTGCCAGCAGTTTTCTCTCCTACAATGAGCAGTTCTTC. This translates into CASSFLSYNEQFF.

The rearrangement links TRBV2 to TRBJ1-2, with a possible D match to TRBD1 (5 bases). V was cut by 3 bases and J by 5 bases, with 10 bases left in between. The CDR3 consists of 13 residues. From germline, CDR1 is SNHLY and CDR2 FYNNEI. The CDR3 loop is CASSDPGVYGYTF. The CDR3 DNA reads TGTGCCAGCAGTGATCCGGGGGTTTATGGCTACACCTTC. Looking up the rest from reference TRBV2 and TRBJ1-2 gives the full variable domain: EPEVTQTPSHQVTQMGQEVILRCVPISNHLYFYWYRQILGQKVEFLVSFYNNEISEKSEIFDDQFSVERPDGSNFTLKIRSTKLEDSAMYFCASSDPGVYGYTFGSGTRLTVV.

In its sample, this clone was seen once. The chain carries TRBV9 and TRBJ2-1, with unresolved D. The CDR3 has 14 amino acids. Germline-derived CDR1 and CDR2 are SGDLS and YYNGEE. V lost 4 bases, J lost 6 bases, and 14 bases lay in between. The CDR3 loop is CASSPLEVFNEQFF. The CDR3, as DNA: TGTGCCAGCAGCCCACTTGAGGTATTCAATGAGCAGTTCTTC. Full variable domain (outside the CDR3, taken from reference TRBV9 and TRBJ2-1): DSGVTQTPKHLITATGQRVTLRCSPRSGDLSVYWYQQSLDQGLQFLIQYYNGEERAKGNILERFSAQQFPDLHSELNLSSLELGDSALYFCASSPLEVFNEQFFGPGTRLTVL.